This record looks at one TCR beta chain sequence and its context. As yet, its antigen is unknown. The data originate from a study of blood T cells in healthy people across ages. Study-level information: Researchers report that template switching captured about one barcoded beta molecule per two T cells.

Study-wide results and limits: Per million T cells, the diversity of TCR beta decreased roughly linearly as age advanced.

A second roughly 7 to 11 cycle PCR used barcoded and J-beta primers. One entry per CDR3 protein results from TCRdb running MiXCR on the 5' RACE reads. The sample lists around 1,700,000 distinct CDR3 sequences, 25% to 30% occurring once. V lost 7 bases to trimming and J lost 1 base, with 7 bases between them. Germline V gives CDR1 MNHEY, CDR2 SVGAGI. The CDR3 has 12 residues. The TCR was taken from a woman younger than 45 in good health. Sequenced sample: blood. The chain is built from TRBV6-5 and TRBJ1-1; no clear D gene. The CDR3 loop is CASKPGNTEAFF. The CDR3 DNA reads TGTGCCAGCAAGCCGGGGAACACTGAAGCTTTCTTT.